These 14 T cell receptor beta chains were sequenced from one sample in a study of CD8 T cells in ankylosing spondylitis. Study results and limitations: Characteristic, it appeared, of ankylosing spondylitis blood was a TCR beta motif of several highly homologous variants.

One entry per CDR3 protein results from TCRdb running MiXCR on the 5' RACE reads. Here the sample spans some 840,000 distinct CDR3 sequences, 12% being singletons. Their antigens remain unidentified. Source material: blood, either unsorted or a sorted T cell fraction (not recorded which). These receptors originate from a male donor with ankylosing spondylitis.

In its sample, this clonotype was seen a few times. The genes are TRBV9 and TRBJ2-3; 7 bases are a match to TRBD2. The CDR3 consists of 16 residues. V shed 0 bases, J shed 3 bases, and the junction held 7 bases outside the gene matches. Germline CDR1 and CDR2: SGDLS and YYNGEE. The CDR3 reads CASSVDAGAVTDTQYF. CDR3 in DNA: TGTGCCAGCAGCGTAGACGCGGGAGCAGTGACAGATACGCAGTATTTT. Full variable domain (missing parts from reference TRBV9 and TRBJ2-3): DSGVTQTPKHLITATGQRVTLRCSPRSGDLSVYWYQQSLDQGLQFLIQYYNGEERAKGNILERFSAQQFPDLHSELNLSSLELGDSALYFCASSVDAGAVTDTQYFGPGTRLTVL.

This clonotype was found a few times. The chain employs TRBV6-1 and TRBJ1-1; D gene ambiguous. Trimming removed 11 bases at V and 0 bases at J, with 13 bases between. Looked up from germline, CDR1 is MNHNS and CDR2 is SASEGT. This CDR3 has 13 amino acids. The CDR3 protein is CAAWRGLNTEAFF. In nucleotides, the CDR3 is TGTGCCGCCTGGCGGGGATTGAACACTGAAGCTTTCTTT.

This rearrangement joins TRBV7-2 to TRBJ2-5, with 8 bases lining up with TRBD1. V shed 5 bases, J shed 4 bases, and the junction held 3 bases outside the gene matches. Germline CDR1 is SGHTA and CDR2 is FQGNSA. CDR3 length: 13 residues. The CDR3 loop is CASSRTGLETQYF. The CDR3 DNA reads TGTGCCAGCAGCCGGACAGGGCTAGAGACCCAGTACTTC.

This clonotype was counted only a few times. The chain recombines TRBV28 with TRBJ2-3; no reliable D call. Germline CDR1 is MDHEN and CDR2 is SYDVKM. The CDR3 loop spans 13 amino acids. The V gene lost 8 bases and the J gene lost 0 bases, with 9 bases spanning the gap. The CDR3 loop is CASRSSSTDTQYF. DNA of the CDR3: TGTGCCAGCCGATCGTCGAGCACAGATACGCAGTATTTT.

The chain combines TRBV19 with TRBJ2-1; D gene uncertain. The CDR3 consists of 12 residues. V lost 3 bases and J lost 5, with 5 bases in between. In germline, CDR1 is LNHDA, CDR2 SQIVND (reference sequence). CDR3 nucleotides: TGTGCCAGTAGTATCTGGCACAATGAGCAGTTCTTC. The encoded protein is CASSIWHNEQFF.

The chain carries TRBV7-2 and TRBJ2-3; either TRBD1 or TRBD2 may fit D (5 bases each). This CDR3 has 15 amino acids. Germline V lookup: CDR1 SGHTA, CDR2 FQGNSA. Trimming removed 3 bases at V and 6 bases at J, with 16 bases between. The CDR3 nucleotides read TGTGCCAGCAGCTTTTCGGGACCTTACGGCGATACGCAGTATTTT. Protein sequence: CASSFSGPYGDTQYF.

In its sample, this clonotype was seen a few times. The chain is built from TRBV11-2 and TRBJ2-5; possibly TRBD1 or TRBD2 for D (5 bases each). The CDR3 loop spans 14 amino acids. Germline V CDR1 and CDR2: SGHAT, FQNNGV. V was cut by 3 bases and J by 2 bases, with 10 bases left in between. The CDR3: CASSFGGIQETQYF. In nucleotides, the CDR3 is TGTGCCAGCAGCTTTGGGGGAATTCAAGAGACCCAGTACTTC.

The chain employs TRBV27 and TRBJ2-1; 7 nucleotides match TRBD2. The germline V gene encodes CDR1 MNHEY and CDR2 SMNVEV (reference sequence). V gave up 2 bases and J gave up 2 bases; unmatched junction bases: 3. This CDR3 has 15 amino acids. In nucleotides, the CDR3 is TGTGCCAGCAGTTTAGGGCGGGAGCCCTACAATGAGCAGTTCTTC. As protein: CASSLGREPYNEQFF.

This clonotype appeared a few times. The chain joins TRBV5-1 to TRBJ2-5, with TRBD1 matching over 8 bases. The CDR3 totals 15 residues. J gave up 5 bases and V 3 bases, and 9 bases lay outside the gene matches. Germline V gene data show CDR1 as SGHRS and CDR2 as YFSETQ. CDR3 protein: CASSWGGQGIETQYF. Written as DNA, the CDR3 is TGCGCCAGCAGCTGGGGCGGACAGGGCATTGAGACCCAGTACTTC.

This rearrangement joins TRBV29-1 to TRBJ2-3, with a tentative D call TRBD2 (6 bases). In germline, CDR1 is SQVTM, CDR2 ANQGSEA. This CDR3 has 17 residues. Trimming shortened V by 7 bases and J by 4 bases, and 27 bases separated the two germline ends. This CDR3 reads CSGTGWDSLFRADTQYF. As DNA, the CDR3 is TGCAGCGGTACTGGGTGGGACTCACTATTTCGGGCAGATACGCAGTATTTT.

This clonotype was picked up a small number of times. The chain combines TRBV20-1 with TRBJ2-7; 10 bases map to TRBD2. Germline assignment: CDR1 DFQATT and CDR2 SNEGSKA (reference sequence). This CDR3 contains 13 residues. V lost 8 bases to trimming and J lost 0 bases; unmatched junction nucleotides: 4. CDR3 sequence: CSTLAGASYEQYF. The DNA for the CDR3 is TGCAGTACTCTAGCGGGAGCCTCCTACGAGCAGTACTTC.

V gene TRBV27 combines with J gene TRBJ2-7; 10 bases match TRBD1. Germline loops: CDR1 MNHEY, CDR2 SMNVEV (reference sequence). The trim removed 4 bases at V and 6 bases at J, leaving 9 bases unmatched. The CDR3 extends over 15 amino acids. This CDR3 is CASSSLWDRGSEQYF. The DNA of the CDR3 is TGTGCCAGCAGTTCTCTCTGGGACAGGGGTAGCGAGCAGTACTTC.

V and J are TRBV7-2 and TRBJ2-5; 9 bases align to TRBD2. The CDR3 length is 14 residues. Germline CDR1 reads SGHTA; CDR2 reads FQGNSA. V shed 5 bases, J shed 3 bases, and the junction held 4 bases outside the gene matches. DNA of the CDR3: TGTGCCAGCAGCCAAGGGACTAGCAAAGAGACCCAGTACTTC. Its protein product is CASSQGTSKETQYF.

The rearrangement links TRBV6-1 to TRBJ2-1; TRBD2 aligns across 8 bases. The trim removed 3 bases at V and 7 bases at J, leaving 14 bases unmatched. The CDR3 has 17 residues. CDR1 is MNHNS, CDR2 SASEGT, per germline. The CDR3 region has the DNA TGTGCCAGCAGTGACCCTTCGGGGAGCGGGAGAAGAAATGAGCAGTTCTTC. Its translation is CASSDPSGSGRRNEQFF.